This T cell receptor (beta chain) is from a study of cytomegalovirus exposure and HLA in healthy donors. On the study more broadly: The Caucasian-associated ancestry cluster held more than 80% of a few hundred genotyped donors.

Notes on the study in general: Sequence variants that were highly shared formed a cluster that was likely a sequencing artifact. It was reported that TCR beta sequences correctly inferred the HLA-A and HLA-B alleles for most subjects.

About this clone: Its antigen is unidentified.

These donors counted as nominally healthy when sampled, but unrecorded immune exposures were likely. The study ran its PCR with 60 Vbeta and 13 Jbeta primers. Generated by immunoSEQ multiplex PCR, the TCRdb table keeps only in-frame clones and is missing some. Here the sample spans roughly 200,000 clones, about 89% being singletons. The V segment lost 4 bases and the J segment 7 bases; nucleotides outside the gene matches: 6. This CDR3 region has 14 residues. Looked up from germline, CDR1 is PRHDT and CDR2 is FYEKMQ (reference sequence). The sequence was obtained from a man aged 25-45 years in good health and CMV-seronegative. The sequenced sample was PBMCs. The chain combines TRBV13 with TRBJ2-5, with 10 bases identical to TRBD1. CDR3 nucleotide sequence: TGTGCCAGCAGCTCCTGGGACAGGGGAACGACCCAGTACTTC. This sequence encodes CASSSWDRGTTQYF.